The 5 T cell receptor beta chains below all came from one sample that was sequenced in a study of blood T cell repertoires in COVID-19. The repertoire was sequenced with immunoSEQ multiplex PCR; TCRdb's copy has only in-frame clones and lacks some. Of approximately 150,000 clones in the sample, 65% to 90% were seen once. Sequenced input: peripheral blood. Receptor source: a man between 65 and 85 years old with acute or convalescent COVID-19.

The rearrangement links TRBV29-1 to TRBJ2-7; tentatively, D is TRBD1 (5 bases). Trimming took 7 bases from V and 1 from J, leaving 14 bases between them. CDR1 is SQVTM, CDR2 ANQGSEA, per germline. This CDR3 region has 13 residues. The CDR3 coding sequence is TGCAGCGCCGTCTACGACAGATCCTACGAGCAGTACTTC. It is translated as CSAVYDRSYEQYF.

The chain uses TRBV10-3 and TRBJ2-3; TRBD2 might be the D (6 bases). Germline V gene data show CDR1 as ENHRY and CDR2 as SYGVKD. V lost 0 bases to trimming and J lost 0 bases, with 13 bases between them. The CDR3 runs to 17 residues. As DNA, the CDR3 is TGTGCCATCAGTGAGTCGAAACGGGAGCCCAGCACAGATACGCAGTATTTT. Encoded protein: CAISESKREPSTDTQYF.

CDR3 protein: CATSDRGVYTGELFF. The CDR3 region has the DNA TGTGCCACCAGTGACCGGGGGGTCTATACCGGGGAGCTGTTTTTT. The chain is built from TRBV24-1 and TRBJ2-2; 7 nucleotides agree with TRBD2. V shed 4 bases, J shed 5 bases, and the junction held 6 bases outside the gene matches. The CDR3 contains 15 residues. The germline V gene encodes CDR1 KGHDR and CDR2 SFDVKD.

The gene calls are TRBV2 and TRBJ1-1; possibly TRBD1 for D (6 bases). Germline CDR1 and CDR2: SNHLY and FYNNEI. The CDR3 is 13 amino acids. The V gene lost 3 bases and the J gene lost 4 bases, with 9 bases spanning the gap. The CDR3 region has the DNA TGTGCCAGCAGTGAGGGGGCTGGCACTGAAGCTTTCTTT. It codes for CASSEGAGTEAFF.

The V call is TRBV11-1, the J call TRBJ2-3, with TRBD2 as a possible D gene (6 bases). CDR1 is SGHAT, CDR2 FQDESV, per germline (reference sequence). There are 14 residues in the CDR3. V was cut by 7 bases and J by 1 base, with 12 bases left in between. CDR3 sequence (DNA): TGTGCCAGCAAGGCTGGAGGGGGCACAGATACGCAGTATTTT. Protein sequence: CASKAGGGTDTQYF.